This TCR beta chain was retrieved from a study of blood T cell repertoires in COVID-19. In the study overall: Donors in the United States, Italy and Spain gave samples during acute or convalescent COVID-19.

Clones were sequenced by immunoSEQ multiplex PCR, and TCRdb holds only the in-frame ones, with some missing. Among approximately 58,000 clones, 75% to 85% were seen once, and the ten largest hold under 35%. Germline-derived CDR1 and CDR2 are SGHTA and FQGTGA. Trimming left V 5 bases short and J 0 bases short, with 14 bases between. The CDR3 loop spans 16 amino acids. This receptor was taken from a man in his sixties with COVID-19, enrolled during active disease. The sequencing sample was made of peripheral blood. This chain joins TRBV7-3 and TRBJ2-1; D may be TRBD1 (6 bases). The CDR3 nucleotides are TGTGCCAGCAGCCAGGAGACAGGATTCTCCTACAATGAGCAGTTCTTC. Its protein product is CASSQETGFSYNEQFF.